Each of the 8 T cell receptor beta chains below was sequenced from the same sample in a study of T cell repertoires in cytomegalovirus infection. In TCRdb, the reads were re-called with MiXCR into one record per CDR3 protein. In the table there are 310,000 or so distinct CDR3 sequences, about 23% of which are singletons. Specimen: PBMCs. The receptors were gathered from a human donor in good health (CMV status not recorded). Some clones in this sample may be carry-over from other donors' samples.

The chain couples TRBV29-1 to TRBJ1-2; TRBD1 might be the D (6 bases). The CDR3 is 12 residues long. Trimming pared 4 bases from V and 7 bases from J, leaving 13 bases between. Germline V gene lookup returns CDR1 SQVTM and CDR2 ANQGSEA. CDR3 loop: CSVVAGVVGYTF. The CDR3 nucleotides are TGCAGCGTTGTTGCAGGGGTGGTTGGCTACACCTTC.

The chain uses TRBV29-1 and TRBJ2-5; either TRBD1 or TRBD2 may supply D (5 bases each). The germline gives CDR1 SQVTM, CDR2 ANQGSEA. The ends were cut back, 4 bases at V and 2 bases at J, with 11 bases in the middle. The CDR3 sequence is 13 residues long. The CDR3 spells CSVAPGGQETQYF. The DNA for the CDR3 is TGCAGCGTTGCCCCTGGGGGACAAGAGACCCAGTACTTC.

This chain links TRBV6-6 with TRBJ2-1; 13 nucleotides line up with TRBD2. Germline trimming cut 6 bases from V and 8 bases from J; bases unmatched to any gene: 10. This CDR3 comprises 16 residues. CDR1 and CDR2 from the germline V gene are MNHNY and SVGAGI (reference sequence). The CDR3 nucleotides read TGTGCCAGCAGCGCGAGACTAGCGGGGGGTAGTGATGAGCAGTTCTTC. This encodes CASSARLAGGSDEQFF.

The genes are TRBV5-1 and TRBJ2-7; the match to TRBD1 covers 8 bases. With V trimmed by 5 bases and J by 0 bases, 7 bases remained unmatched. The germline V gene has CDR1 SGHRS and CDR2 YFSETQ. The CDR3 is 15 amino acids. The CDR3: CASSPGQGRSYEQYF. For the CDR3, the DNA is TGCGCCAGCAGTCCCGGACAGGGCCGCTCCTACGAGCAGTACTTC. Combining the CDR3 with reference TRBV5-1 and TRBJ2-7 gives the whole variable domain KAGVTQTPRYLIKTRGQQVTLSCSPISGHRSVSWYQQTPGQGLQFLFEYFSETQRNKGNFPGRFSGRQFSNSRSEMNVSTLELGDSALYLCASSPGQGRSYEQYFGPGTRLTVT.

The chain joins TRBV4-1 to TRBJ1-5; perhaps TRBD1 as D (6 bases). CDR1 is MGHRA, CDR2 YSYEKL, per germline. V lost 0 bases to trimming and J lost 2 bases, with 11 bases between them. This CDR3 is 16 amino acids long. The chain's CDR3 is CASSQEGGLGNQPQHF. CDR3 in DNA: TGCGCCAGCAGCCAAGAAGGGGGGCTGGGCAATCAGCCCCAGCATTTT.

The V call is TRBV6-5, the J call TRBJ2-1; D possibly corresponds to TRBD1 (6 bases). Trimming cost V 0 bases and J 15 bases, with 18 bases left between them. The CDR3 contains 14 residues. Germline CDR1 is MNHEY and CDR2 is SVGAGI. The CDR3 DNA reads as TGTGCCAGCAGTTACTCCCACAGGGATACGTCTCGGTTCTTC. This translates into CASSYSHRDTSRFF.

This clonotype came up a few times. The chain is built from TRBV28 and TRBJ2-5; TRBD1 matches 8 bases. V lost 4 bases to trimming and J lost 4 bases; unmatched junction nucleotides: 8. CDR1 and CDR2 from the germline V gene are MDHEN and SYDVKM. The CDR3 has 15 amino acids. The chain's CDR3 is CASSYGTGLGETQYF. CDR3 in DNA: TGTGCCAGCAGTTACGGGACAGGTCTGGGAGAGACCCAGTACTTC. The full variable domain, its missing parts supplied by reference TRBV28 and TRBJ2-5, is DVKVTQSSRYLVKRTGEKVFLECVQDMDHENMFWYRQDPGLGLRLIYFSYDVKMKEKGDIPEGYSVSREKKERFSLILESASTNQTSMYLCASSYGTGLGETQYFGPGTRLLVL.

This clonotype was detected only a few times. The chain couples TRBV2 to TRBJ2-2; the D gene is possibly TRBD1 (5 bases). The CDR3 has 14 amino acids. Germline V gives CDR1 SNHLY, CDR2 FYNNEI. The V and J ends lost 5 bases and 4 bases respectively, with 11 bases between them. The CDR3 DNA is TGTGCCAGCAGTACAGGACCGGCCACCGGGGAGCTGTTTTTT. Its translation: CASSTGPATGELFF.